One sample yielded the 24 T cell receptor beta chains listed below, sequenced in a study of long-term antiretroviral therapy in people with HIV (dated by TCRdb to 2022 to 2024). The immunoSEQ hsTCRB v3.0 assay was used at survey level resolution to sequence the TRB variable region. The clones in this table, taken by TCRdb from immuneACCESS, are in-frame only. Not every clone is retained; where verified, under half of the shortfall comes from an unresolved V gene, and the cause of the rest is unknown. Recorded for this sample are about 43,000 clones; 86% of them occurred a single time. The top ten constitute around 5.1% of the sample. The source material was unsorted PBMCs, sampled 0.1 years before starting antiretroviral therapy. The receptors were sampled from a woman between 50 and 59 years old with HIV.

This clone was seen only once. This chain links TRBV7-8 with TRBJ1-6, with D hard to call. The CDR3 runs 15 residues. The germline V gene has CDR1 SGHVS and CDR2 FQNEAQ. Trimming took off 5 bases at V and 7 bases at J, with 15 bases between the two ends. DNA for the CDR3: TGTGCCAGCAGCCCAAAAACGACCCAGAATTCACCCCTCCACTTT. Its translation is CASSPKTTQNSPLHF.

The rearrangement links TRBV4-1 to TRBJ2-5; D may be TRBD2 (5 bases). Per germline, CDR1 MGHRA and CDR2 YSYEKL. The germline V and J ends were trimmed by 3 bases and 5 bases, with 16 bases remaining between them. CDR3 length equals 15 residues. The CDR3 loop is CASSQDSGVGETQYF. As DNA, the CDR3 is TGCGCCAGCAGCCAGGACTCTGGGGTGGGGGAGACCCAGTACTTC.

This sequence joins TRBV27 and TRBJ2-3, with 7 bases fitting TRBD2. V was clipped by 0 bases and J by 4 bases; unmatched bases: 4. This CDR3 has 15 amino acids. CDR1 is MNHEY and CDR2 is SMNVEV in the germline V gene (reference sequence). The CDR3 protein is CASSLSSGLADTQYF. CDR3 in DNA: TGTGCCAGCAGTTTATCGAGTGGACTAGCAGATACGCAGTATTTT.

The CDR3: CASSPQATGEYGYTF. The CDR3 DNA sequence: TGTGCCAGCTCACCACAGGCCACAGGGGAGTATGGCTACACCTTC. The chain has TRBV18 and TRBJ1-2; TRBD1 agrees at 7 bases. This CDR3 has 15 residues. Germline V gene sequence: CDR1 KGHSH, CDR2 LQKENI. V lost 1 base to trimming and J lost 5 bases; unmatched junction nucleotides: 7. The variable domain in full, completed from reference TRBV18 and TRBJ1-2, reads NAGVMQNPRHLVRRRGQEARLRCSPMKGHSHVYWYRQLPEEGLKFMVYLQKENIIDESGMPKERFSAEFPKEGPSILRIQQVVRGDSAAYFCASSPQATGEYGYTFGSGTRLTVV.

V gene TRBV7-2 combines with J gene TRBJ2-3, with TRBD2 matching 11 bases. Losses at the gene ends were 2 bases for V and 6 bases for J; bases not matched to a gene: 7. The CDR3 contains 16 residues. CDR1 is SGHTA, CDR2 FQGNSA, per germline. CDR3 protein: CASSLNLAGGGDTQYF. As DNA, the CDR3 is TGTGCCAGCAGCTTAAACCTAGCGGGGGGCGGGGATACGCAGTATTTT.

CDR3 nucleotide sequence: TGTGCCAGCAGCCGAGTCAACGCCGTGGGTGAAAAACTGTTTTTT. This gives the protein CASSRVNAVGEKLFF. V usage is TRBV5-5 and J usage is TRBJ1-4; D remains unclear. Between the trimmed V and J ends, which lost 4 bases and 7 bases, there was a span of 17 bases. The CDR3 runs to 15 residues. CDR1 is SGHKS, CDR2 YYEKEE, per germline (reference sequence).

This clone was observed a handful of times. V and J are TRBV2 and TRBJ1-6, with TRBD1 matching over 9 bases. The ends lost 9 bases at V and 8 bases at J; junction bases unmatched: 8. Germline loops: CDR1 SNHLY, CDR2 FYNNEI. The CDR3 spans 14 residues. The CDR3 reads CASTGTGPYSPLHF. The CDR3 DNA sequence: TGTGCCAGTACCGGGACAGGGCCTTATTCACCCCTCCACTTT.

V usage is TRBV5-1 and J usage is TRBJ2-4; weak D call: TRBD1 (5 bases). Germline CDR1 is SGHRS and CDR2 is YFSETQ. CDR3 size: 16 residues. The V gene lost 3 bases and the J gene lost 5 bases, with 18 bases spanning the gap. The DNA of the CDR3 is TGCGCCAGCAGCTCCATCGACAGTTTAGGGGAAAACATTCAGTACTTC. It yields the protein CASSSIDSLGENIQYF.

The CDR3 region is CASSVDPPSLAGGSDTQYF. The CDR3 coding sequence is TGTGCCAGCAGCGTAGACCCGCCGAGTCTAGCGGGGGGATCAGATACGCAGTATTTT. V gene TRBV9 combines with J gene TRBJ2-3; 11 bases agree with TRBD2. The CDR3 loop spans 19 amino acids. V dropped 0 bases and J dropped 4; count of bases not matched to a gene: 13. Germline CDR1 and CDR2: SGDLS and YYNGEE.

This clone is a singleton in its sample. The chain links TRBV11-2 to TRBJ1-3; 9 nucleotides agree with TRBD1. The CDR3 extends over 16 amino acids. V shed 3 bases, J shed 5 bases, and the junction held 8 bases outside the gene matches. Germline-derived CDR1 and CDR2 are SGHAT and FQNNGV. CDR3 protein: CASSFTGTGPRNTIYF. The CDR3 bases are TGTGCCAGCAGCTTTACCGGGACAGGGCCTCGAAACACCATATATTTT.

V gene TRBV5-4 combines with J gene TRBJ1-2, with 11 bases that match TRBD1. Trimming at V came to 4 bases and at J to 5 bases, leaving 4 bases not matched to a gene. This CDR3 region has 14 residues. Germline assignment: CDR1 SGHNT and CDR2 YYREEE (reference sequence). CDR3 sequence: CASSLGTGGYGYTF. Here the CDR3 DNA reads TGTGCCAGCAGCCTGGGGACAGGGGGTTATGGCTACACCTTC.

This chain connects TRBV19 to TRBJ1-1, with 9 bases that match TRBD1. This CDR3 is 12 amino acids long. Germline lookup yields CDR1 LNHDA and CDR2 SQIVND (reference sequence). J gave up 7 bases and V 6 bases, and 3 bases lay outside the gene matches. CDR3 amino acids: CASSRTGDEAFF. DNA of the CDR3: TGTGCCAGTAGCAGGACAGGGGATGAAGCTTTCTTT.

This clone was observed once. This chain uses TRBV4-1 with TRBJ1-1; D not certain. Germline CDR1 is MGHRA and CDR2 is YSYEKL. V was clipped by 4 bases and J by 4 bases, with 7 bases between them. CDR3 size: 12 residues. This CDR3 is CASSLTGTEAFF. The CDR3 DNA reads TGCGCCAGCAGCCTGACGGGCACTGAAGCTTTCTTT.

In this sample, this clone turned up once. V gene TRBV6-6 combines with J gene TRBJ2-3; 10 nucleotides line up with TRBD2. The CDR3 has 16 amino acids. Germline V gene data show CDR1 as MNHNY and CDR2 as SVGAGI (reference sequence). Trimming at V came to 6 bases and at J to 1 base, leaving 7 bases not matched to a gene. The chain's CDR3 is CASRSERGGGTDTQYF. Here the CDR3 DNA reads TGTGCCAGCAGGTCGGAGCGGGGGGGCGGCACAGATACGCAGTATTTT.

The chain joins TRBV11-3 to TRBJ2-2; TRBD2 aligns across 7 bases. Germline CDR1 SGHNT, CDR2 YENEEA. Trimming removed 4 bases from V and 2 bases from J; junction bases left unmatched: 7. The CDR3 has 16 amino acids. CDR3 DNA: TGTGCCAGCAGCTCCGCCGGGGGGTCCAACACCGGGGAGCTGTTTTTT. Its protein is CASSSAGGSNTGELFF.

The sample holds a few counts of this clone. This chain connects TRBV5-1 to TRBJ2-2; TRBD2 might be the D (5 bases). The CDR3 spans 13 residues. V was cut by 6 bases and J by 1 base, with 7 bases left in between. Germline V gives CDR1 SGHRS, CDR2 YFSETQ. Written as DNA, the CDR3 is TGCGCCAGCACCGCGGGGAACACCGGGGAGCTGTTTTTT. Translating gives CASTAGNTGELFF. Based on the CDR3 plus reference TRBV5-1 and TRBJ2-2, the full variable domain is KAGVTQTPRYLIKTRGQQVTLSCSPISGHRSVSWYQQTPGQGLQFLFEYFSETQRNKGNFPGRFSGRQFSNSRSEMNVSTLELGDSALYLCASTAGNTGELFFGEGSRLTVL.

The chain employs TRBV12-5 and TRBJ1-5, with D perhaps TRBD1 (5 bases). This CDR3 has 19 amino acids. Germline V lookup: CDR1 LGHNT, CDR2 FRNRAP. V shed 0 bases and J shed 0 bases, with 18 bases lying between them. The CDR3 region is CASGLVGLGRARSNQPQHF. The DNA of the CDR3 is TGTGCTAGTGGTTTGGTAGGTTTGGGCAGGGCTCGTAGCAATCAGCCCCAGCATTTT.

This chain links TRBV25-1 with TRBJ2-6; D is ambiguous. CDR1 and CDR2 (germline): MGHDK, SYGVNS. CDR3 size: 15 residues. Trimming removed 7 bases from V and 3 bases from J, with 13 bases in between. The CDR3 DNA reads TGTGCCAGCACCGACCATTCAGGTGGGGCCAACGTCCTGACTTTC. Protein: CASTDHSGGANVLTF.

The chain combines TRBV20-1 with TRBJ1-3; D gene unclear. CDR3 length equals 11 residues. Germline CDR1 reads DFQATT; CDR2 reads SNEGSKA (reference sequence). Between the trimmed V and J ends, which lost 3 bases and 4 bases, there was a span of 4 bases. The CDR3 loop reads CSARWGNTIYF. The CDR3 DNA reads TGCAGTGCTAGGTGGGGAAACACCATATATTTT.

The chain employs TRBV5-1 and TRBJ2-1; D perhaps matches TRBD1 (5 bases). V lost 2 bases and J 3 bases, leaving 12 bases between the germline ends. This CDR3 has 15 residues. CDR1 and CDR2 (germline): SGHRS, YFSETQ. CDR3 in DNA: TGCGCCAGCAGCTTTGGCAGGGTGGGCTACAATGAGCAGTTCTTC. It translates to CASSFGRVGYNEQFF.

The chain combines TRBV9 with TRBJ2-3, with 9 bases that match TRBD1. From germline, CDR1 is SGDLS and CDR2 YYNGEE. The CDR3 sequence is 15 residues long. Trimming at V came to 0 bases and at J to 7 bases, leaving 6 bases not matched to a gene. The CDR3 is CASSVDDRGEYTQYF. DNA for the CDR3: TGTGCCAGCAGCGTAGACGACAGGGGGGAATATACGCAGTATTTT.

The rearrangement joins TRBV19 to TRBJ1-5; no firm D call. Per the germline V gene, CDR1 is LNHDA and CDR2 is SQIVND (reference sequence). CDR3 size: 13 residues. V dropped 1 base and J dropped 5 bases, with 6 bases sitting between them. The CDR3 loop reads CASSIVGYQPQHF. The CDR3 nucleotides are TGTGCCAGTAGTATAGTAGGGTATCAGCCCCAGCATTTT.

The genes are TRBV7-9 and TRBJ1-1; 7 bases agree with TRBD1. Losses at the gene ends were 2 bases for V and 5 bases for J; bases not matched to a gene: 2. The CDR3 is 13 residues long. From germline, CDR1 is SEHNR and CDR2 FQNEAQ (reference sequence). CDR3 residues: CASSLPGGTEAFF. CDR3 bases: TGTGCCAGCAGCTTACCAGGGGGTACTGAAGCTTTCTTT.

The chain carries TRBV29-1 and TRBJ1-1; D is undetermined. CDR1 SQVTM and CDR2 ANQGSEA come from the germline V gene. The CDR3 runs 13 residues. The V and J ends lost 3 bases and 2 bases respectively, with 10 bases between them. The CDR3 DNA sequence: TGCAGCGTTGAGGCGCAGGCCAACACTGAAGCTTTCTTT. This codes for CSVEAQANTEAFF.